This T cell receptor beta chain originates from a study of vaccination effects on CD4 cells after COVID-19. Study-level information: ViraFEST used viral peptide pools to expand antigen-specific CD4+ T cells before sequencing. Post-vaccine draws lagged the second dose by a median of 72 days.

TCRdb keeps only in-frame clones here, not all; method: immunoSEQ multiplex PCR. The data show around 40,000 clones, approximately 70% seen once. The CDR3 is 18 residues long. V dropped 4 bases and J dropped 0; count of bases not matched to a gene: 11. Germline assignment: CDR1 SGHDT and CDR2 YYEEEE. With respect to this clone: Its target is unknown.

When ten to eleven days of culture had elapsed, CD4+ T cells were isolated. Two doses of BNT162b2 or mRNA-1273 vaccine were administered to participants. The sample consisted of CD4+ T cells from PBMCs cultured without peptide, taken after COVID-19 vaccination. The receptor comes from a human donor who received a COVID-19 vaccine. V usage is TRBV5-6 and J usage is TRBJ2-3; 10 bases line up with TRBD2. The CDR3 is CASSQRRLAGVSTDTQYF. CDR3 in DNA: TGTGCCAGCAGCCAAAGAAGGCTAGCGGGGGTGAGCACAGATACGCAGTATTTT.